The rows below give T cell receptor beta chains drawn from one sample of a study of T cells in Graves' hyperthyroidism and ophthalmopathy. MiXCR, applied by TCRdb to the multiplex PCR reads, yields one record per CDR3 protein. Among some 700,000 distinct CDR3 sequences listed, roughly 17% were seen once. Sequencing was performed on blood. The receptors were gathered from a man aged 50 or older with Graves' hyperthyroidism. The CDR3 runs from the conserved cysteine through the conserved F or W. D genes are given only for firm matches. Rows give clone size only sometimes, using once, few, many, or a class for an expanded clone.

J,D,length,V,size,DNA,CDR3
TRBJ2-7,.,15,TRBV28,.,TGTGCCAGCAGTTCATCAGGGGGGAGCTCCTACGAGCAGTACTTC,CASSSSGGSSYEQYF
TRBJ2-7,.,12,TRBV28,many,TGTGCCTCTCAAAAAGATGGCTACGAGCAGTACTTC,CASQKDGYEQYF
TRBJ2-5,.,14,TRBV7-3,many,TGTGCCAGCAGCTTCGGACTCCCCGGGGAGACCCAGTACTTC,CASSFGLPGETQYF
TRBJ2-7,.,14,TRBV28,many,TGTGCCAGCAGCCCCGGCTCCCACTCCTACGAGCAGTACTTC,CASSPGSHSYEQYF
TRBJ2-2,TRBD1,16,TRBV9,.,TGTGCCAGCAGCAGTTACGACAGGGGGCGGTCCGGGGAGCTGTTTTTT,CASSSYDRGRSGELFF
TRBJ2-1,.,14,TRBV7-3,many,TGTGCCAGCAGCCCTCTCGGGAGCTTCAATGAGCAGTTCTTC,CASSPLGSFNEQFF
TRBJ2-6,.,14,TRBV11-2,many,TGTGCCAGCACGAGGGGGTCTGGGGCCAACGTCCTGACTTTC,CASTRGSGANVLTF
TRBJ2-7,.,14,TRBV7-8,many,TGTGCCAGCAGCTTAGGTTCGAACAGCTACGAGCAGTACTTC,CASSLGSNSYEQYF
TRBJ1-1,TRBD1,15,TRBV28,many,TGTGCCAGCAGTTTACCTGGACAGGGATCCACTGAAGCTTTCTTT,CASSLPGQGSTEAFF
TRBJ2-7,.,14,TRBV28,many,TGTGCCAGCAGTTTGGGACTGTTCCCCTGGGAGCAGTACTTC,CASSLGLFPWEQYF
TRBJ1-3,TRBD1,15,TRBV5-1,.,TGCGCCAGCATGGAAGGGACAGCTCCTGGAAACACCATATATTTT,CASMEGTAPGNTIYF
TRBJ2-7,.,14,TRBV12-3/TRBV12-4,many,TGTGCCAGCAGTCAGACGGGACAACTATACGAGCAGTACTTC,CASSQTGQLYEQYF
TRBJ1-2,.,15,TRBV2,many,TGTGCCAGCAGTGATACATCGGGACGCTCCTATGGCTACACCTTC,CASSDTSGRSYGYTF
TRBJ2-5,TRBD2,16,TRBV9,few,TGTGCCAGCAGTGGAATACTAGCGGGAGGAGAAGAGACCCAGTACTTC,CASSGILAGGEETQYF
TRBJ2-7,TRBD1,15,TRBV10-3,.,TGTGCCATCAGTGAAGGACAGGGCCCCACCTACGAGCAGTACTTC,CAISEGQGPTYEQYF
TRBJ2-7,.,17,TRBV4-1,few,TGCGCCAGCAGCCATATCGCCCTCAGAGGGGACCTCTACGAGCAGTACTTC,CASSHIALRGDLYEQYF
TRBJ2-2,.,16,TRBV19,.,TGTGCCAGTAGTATGTTTTTAAGCGCAAACACCGGGGAGCTGTTTTTT,CASSMFLSANTGELFF
TRBJ2-2,.,15,TRBV6-1,.,TGTGCCAGTAAAAACCGGGACTTGAACACCGGGGAGCTGTTTTTT,CASKNRDLNTGELFF
TRBJ2-4,.,14,TRBV6-1,few,TGTGCCAGCAGTCGTTCTGGGGCCAAAAACATTCAGTACTTC,CASSRSGAKNIQYF
TRBJ1-2,.,14,TRBV11-2,.,TGTGCCAGCAGCTCGCTTGGCGGGGCCTATGGCTACACCTTC,CASSSLGGAYGYTF
TRBJ1-6,TRBD1,15,TRBV27,few,TGTGCCAGCAGTGCTCAACAGGGGAGTAATTCACCCCTCCACTTT,CASSAQQGSNSPLHF
TRBJ2-1,TRBD1,14,TRBV20-1,.,TGCAGTGCCCTGCGACAGGGGGGCTACAATGAGCAGTTCTTC,CSALRQGGYNEQFF
TRBJ2-2,.,15,TRBV19,many,.,CASSAWGKGTGELFF
TRBJ1-2,.,14,TRBV7-8,many,TGTGCCAGCAGCTTAGGACTGGCAGGGGCAGGCTACACCTTC,CASSLGLAGAGYTF
TRBJ2-1,TRBD2,14,TRBV5-6,.,TGTGCCAGCAGCCCCGGGACTAGATCCAATGAGCAGTTCTTC,CASSPGTRSNEQFF
TRBJ1-5,.,16,TRBV12-3/TRBV12-4,many,TGTGCCAGCAGTTTAAGGGGGGGGCAGAGCAATCAGCCCCAGCATTTT,CASSLRGGQSNQPQHF
TRBJ1-1,.,13,TRBV19,many,TGTGCCAGTAGTATCAGTAGGGGCACTGAAGCTTTCTTT,CASSISRGTEAFF
TRBJ2-5,TRBD2,15,TRBV20-1,many,TGCAGTGCTAGAGATTGGCGGGAGTACCAAGAGACCCAGTACTTC,CSARDWREYQETQYF
TRBJ2-1,TRBD2,15,TRBV9,many,TGTGCCAGCAGCGTAGCAACTAGCGGGAGGGTTGGTCAGTTCTTC,CASSVATSGRVGQFF
TRBJ2-7,.,12,TRBV28,many,TGTGCCAGCAGTTTCCCGAGTCCCGAGCAGTACTTC,CASSFPSPEQYF
TRBJ2-7,TRBD2,17,TRBV7-2,many,TGTGCCAGCAGCGAAGGACTAGCGGGAGGGTTAACCTACGAGCAGTACTTC,CASSEGLAGGLTYEQYF
TRBJ2-7,TRBD2,16,TRBV28,many,TGTGCCAGCAGTTTTAGCCGGACTAGCGGGAGCTACGAGCAGTACTTC,CASSFSRTSGSYEQYF
TRBJ2-7,.,15,TRBV20-1,.,TGCAGTGCTAGAGACCCCGCGGGACCTGGTAGGGAGCAGTACTTC,CSARDPAGPGREQYF
TRBJ2-2,.,14,TRBV3-1,.,TGTGCCAGCAGCCCTAGACAGGCGTCCGGGGAGCTGTTTTTT,CASSPRQASGELFF
TRBJ2-1,TRBD2,13,TRBV30,.,TGTGCCTGGTCAGCGGGAGGGCCCAATGAGCAGTTCTTC,CAWSAGGPNEQFF
TRBJ1-6,.,13,TRBV5-5,many,TGTGCCAGCAGCTTGAGAAGGGATTCACCCCTCCACTTT,CASSLRRDSPLHF
TRBJ1-1,.,15,TRBV15,many,TGTGCCACCAGCAGAGATTTTTTGGATTTGCCTGAAGCTTTCTTT,CATSRDFLDLPEAFF
TRBJ2-3,.,15,TRBV14,many,TGTGCCAGCAGACGTACTAGCCCGATCACAGATACGCAGTATTTT,CASRRTSPITDTQYF
TRBJ2-7,.,14,TRBV28,many,TGTGCCAGCGATACTAGCCGAATCCCCTACGAGCAGTACTTC,CASDTSRIPYEQYF
TRBJ1-1,.,16,TRBV2,many,TGTGCCAGCAAGGAGATCCCTAGCCGAGTGAACACTGAAGCTTTCTTT,CASKEIPSRVNTEAFF
TRBJ2-1,.,13,TRBV20-1,few,TGCAGTGCTAGAGCCCCCCTAGACAATGAGCAGTTCTTC,CSARAPLDNEQFF
TRBJ2-1,TRBD2,16,TRBV12-3/TRBV12-4,many,TGTGCCAGCAGTTGGAGTTCAGCGGGATCGTACAATGAGCAGTTCTTC,CASSWSSAGSYNEQFF
TRBJ2-3,.,15,TRBV5-1,many,TGCGCCAGCAGCTTGGGACAGGACAGCACAGATACGCAGTATTTT,CASSLGQDSTDTQYF
TRBJ2-3,.,18,TRBV7-9,many,TGTGCCAGCAGCACCCTGGTATTCGGGCCCTCCAGCACAGATACGCAGTATTTT,CASSTLVFGPSSTDTQYF
TRBJ1-1,.,14,TRBV27,many,TGTGCCAGCGGGGTGATAGCTGGAATCACTGAAGCTTTCTTT,CASGVIAGITEAFF
TRBJ2-1,.,16,TRBV4-1,.,TGCGCCAGCAGCCAAGCTGTGCTAGCGACCTACAATGAGCAGTTCTTC,CASSQAVLATYNEQFF
TRBJ2-2,TRBD2,15,TRBV29-1,many,TGCAGCGTTGCGCCGAGCGGGAGAAACACCGGGGAGCTGTTTTTT,CSVAPSGRNTGELFF
TRBJ1-2,TRBD1,17,TRBV12-3/TRBV12-4,.,TGTGCCAGCAGTGCGCTAGCCGGGACAGGGGGAGGCTATGGCTACACCTTC,CASSALAGTGGGYGYTF
TRBJ2-7,.,14,TRBV28,many,TGTGCCAGCAGTTCGCCAGGGAAAACCTACGAGCAGTACTTC,CASSSPGKTYEQYF
TRBJ2-7,.,14,TRBV12-3/TRBV12-4,.,TGTGCCAGCAGTGCTCGAGGGGGGCAGATAGAGCAGTACTTC,CASSARGGQIEQYF
TRBJ2-1,TRBD2,14,TRBV6-2/TRBV6-3,.,TGTGCCAGCAGTAGGAGCGGGAGTTCCAATGAGCAGTTCTTC,CASSRSGSSNEQFF
TRBJ2-1,TRBD2,16,TRBV28,many,TGTGCCAGCAGTTCTATTATAGCGGGAATCTACAATGAGCAGTTCTTC,CASSSIIAGIYNEQFF
TRBJ1-2,.,15,TRBV11-2,few,TGTGCCAGCAGCTTAGCCTTACGTAGGGACCCGGGCTACACCTTC,CASSLALRRDPGYTF
TRBJ1-1,.,13,TRBV20-1,few,TGCAGTGCTAGGTCGTCAGAGAACACTGAAGCTTTCTTT,CSARSSENTEAFF